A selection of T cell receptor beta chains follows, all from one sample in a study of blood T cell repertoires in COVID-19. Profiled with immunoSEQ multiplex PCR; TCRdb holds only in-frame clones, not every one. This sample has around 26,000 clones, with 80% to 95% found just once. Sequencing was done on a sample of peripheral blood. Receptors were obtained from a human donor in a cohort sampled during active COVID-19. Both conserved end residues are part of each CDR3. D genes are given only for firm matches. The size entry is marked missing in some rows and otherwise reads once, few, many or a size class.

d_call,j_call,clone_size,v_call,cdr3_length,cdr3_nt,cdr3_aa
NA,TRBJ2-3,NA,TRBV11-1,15,TGTGCCAGCAGCTTAGTGGGGGGGGCCCCAGATACGCAGTATTTT,CASSLVGGAPDTQYF
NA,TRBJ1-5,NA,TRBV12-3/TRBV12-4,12,TGTGCCAGCAGGACAGGTTCTCAGCCCCAGCATTTT,CASRTGSQPQHF
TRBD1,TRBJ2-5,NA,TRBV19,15,TGTGCCAGTAGCACCGGGACAGGGGAGAGAGAGACCCAGTACTTC,CASSTGTGERETQYF
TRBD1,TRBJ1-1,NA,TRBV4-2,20,TGTGCCAGCAGCCAAGGAAAACCTCCGGGACAGGGGGCGCGAGGAACTGAAGCTTTCTTT,CASSQGKPPGQGARGTEAFF
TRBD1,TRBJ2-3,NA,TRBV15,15,TGTGCCACCAGCAGAGATGGACAGGGCTCAGATACGCAGTATTTT,CATSRDGQGSDTQYF
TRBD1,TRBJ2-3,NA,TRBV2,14,TGTGCCAGCAGTGAGGGACAGGGGACAGATACGCAGTATTTT,CASSEGQGTDTQYF
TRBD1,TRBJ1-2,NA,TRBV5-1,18,TGCGCCAGCAGCTCTAGACCTCAGGACAGGGGAGGAAGCTATGGCTACACCTTC,CASSSRPQDRGGSYGYTF
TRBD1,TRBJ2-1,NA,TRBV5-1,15,TGCGCCAGCAGGCACAGGGGGCCCTCCTACAATGAGCAGTTCTTC,CASRHRGPSYNEQFF
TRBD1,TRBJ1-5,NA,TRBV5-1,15,TGCGCCAGCAGCGTAGGACAGGGCGGCAATCAGCCCCAGCATTTT,CASSVGQGGNQPQHF
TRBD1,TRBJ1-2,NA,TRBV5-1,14,TGCGCCAGCAGCCCGACAGGGGAGGGCTATGGCTACACCTTC,CASSPTGEGYGYTF
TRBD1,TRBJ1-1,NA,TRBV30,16,TGTGCCTGGATGACAGGGGAGGCAAGTTTTTACACTGAAGCTTTCTTT,CAWMTGEASFYTEAFF
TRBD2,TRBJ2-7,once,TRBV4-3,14,TGCGCCAGCAGCCAAACGATGGGAGGGCACGAGCAGTACTTC,CASSQTMGGHEQYF
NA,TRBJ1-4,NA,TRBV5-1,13,TGCGCCAGCAGCCAGCAGGGAAATGAAAAACTGTTTTTT,CASSQQGNEKLFF
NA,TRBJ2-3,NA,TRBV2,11,TGTGCCAGCAGTGAAGGAGCGGACCCGTATTTT,CASSEGADPYF
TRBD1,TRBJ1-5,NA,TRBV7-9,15,TGTGCCAGCAGCCCGGGACAGGGAGGCAATCAGCCCCAGCATTTT,CASSPGQGGNQPQHF
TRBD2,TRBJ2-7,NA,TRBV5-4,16,TGTGCCAGCAGCTCTGGACTAGCGGGAATATTCGGGGAGCAGTACTTC,CASSSGLAGIFGEQYF
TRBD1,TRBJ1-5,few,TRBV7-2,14,TGTGCCAGCAGCTCGGACAGGGTCAGTCAGCCCCAGCATTTT,CASSSDRVSQPQHF
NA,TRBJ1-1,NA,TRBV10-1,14,TGCGCCAGCAGTGACAGGGAAGGTTGGACTGAAGCTTTCTTT,CASSDREGWTEAFF
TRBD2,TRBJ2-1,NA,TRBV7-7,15,TGTGCTAGTTCACTAGCGGGAGTCCCCTACAATGAGCAGTTCTTC,CASSLAGVPYNEQFF
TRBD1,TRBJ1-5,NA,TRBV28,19,TGTGCCAGCAGTTTATTTATCGCACCGACAGGGGGCTCTAATCAGCCCCAGCATTTT,CASSLFIAPTGGSNQPQHF
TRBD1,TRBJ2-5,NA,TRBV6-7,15,TGTGCCAGCAGTTACTTTCCGGGACAGCAAGAGACCCAGTACTTC,CASSYFPGQQETQYF
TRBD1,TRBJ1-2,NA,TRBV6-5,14,TGTGCCAGCCGACCCACAGGGGAGTTCTATGGCTACACCTTC,CASRPTGEFYGYTF
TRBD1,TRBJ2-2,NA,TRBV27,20,TGTGCCAGCAGTCCGTATGTCCCGGGACAGGGGCGCCCGAACACCGGGGAGCTGTTTTTT,CASSPYVPGQGRPNTGELFF
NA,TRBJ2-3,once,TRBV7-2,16,TGTGCCAGCAGCTTAGATCGAGGAGGGGGGGCAGATACGCAGTATTTT,CASSLDRGGGADTQYF